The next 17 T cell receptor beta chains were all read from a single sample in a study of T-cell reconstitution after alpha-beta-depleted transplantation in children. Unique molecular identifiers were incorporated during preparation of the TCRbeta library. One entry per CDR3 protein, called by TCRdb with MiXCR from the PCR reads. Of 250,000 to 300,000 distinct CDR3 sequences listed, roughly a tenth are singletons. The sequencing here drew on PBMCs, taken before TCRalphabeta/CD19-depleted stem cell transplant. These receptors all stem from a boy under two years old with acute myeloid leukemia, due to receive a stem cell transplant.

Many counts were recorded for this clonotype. The CDR3 is CATSDQVPRTGVAYNEQFF. As DNA, the CDR3 is TGTGCCACCAGTGACCAAGTCCCCCGGACAGGCGTTGCCTACAATGAGCAGTTCTTC. The chain recombines TRBV24-1 with TRBJ2-1, with TRBD1 matching 7 bases. Germline CDR1 KGHDR, CDR2 SFDVKD. With V trimmed by 4 bases and J by 2 bases, 16 bases remained unmatched. The length of the CDR3 is 19 residues.

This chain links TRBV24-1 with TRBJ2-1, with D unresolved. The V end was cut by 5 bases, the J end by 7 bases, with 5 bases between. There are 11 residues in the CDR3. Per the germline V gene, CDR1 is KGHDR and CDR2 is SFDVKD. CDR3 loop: CATSVLNEQFF. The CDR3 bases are TGTGCCACCAGTGTTCTGAATGAGCAGTTCTTC.

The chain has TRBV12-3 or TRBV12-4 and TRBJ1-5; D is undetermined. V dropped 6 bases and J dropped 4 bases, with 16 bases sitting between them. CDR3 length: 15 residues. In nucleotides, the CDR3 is TGTGCCAGCAGCTTGAAACCTTTGGCGAATCAGCCCCAGCATTTT. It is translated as CASSLKPLANQPQHF.

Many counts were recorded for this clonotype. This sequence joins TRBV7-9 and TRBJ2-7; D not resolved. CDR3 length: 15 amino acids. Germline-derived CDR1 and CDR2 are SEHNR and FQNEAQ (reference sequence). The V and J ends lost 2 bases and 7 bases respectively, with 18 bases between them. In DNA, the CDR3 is TGTGCCAGCAGCTTACCCCTAGGCCGTACAGAAGAGCAGTACTTC. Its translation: CASSLPLGRTEEQYF.

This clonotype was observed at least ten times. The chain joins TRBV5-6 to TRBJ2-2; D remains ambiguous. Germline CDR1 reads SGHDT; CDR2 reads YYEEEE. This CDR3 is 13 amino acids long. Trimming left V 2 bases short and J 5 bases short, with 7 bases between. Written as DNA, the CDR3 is TGTGCCAGCAGCTTCCGGGTGACCGGGGAGCTGTTTTTT. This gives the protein CASSFRVTGELFF.

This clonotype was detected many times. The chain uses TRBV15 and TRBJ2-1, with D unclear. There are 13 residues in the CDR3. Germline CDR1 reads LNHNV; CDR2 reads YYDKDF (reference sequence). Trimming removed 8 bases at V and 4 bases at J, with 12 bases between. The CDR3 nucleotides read TGTGCCACCGACGGGCCTCGTTACAATGAGCAGTTCTTC. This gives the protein CATDGPRYNEQFF.

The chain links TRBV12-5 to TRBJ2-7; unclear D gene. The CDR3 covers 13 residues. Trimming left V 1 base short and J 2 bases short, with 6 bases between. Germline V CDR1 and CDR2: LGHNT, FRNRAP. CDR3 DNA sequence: TGTGCTAGTGGTTTGGACCCCGCCTACGAGCAGTACTTC. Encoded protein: CASGLDPAYEQYF.

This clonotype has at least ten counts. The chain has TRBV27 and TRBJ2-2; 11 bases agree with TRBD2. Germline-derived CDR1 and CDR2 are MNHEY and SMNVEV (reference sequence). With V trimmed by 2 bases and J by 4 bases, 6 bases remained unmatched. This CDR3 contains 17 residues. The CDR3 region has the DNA TGTGCCAGCAGTTTACCCCGACTAGCGGGATTCACCGGGGAGCTGTTTTTT. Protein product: CASSLPRLAGFTGELFF.

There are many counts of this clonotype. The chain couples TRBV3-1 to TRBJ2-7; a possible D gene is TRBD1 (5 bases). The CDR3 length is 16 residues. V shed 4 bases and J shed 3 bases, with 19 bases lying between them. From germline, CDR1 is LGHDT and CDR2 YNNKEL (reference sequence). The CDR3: CASSLRGSGRGYEQYF. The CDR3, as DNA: TGTGCCAGCAGCCTTCGCGGTTCCGGAAGGGGCTACGAGCAGTACTTC.

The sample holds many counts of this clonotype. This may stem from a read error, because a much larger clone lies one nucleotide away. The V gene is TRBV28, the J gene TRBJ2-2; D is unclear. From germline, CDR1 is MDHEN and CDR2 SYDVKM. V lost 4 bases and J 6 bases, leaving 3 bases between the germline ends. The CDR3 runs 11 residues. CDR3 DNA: TGTGCCAGCAGTTGGGCCGGGGAGCTGTTTTTT. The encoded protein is CASSWAGELFF. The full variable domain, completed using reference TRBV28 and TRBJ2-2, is DVKVTQSSRYLVKRTGEKVFLECVQDMDHENMFWYRQDPGLGLRLIYFSYDVKMKEKGDIPEGYSVSREKKERFSLILESASTNQTSMYLCASSWAGELFFGEGSRLTVL.

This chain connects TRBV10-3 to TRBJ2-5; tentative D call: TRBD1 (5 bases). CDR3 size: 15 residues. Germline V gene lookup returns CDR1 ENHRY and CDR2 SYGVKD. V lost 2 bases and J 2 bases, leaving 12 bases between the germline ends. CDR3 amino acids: CAISETTGLQETQYF. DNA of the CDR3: TGTGCCATCAGTGAGACTACAGGTTTACAAGAGACCCAGTACTTC.

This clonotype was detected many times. The CDR3 spells CASSYGGPINTEAFF. CDR3 coding DNA: TGTGCCAGCAGTTACGGCGGGCCGATTAACACTGAAGCTTTCTTT. This chain connects TRBV6-5 to TRBJ1-1; no clear D gene. This CDR3 comprises 15 residues. V dropped 2 bases and J dropped 2 bases, with 12 bases sitting between them. Germline CDR1 and CDR2: MNHEY and SVGAGI.

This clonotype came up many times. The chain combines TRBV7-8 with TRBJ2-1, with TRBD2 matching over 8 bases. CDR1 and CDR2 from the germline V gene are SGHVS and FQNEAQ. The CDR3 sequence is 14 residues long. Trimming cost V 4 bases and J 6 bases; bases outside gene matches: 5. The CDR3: CASSSGLGLNEQFF. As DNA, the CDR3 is TGTGCCAGCAGCTCGGGACTAGGTCTCAATGAGCAGTTCTTC.

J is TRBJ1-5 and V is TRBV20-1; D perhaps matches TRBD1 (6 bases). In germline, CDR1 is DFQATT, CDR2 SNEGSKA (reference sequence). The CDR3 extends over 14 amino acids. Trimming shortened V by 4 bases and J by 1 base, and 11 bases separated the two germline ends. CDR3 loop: CSAKGTLSNQPQHF. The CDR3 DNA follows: TGCAGTGCTAAGGGGACATTAAGCAATCAGCCCCAGCATTTT.

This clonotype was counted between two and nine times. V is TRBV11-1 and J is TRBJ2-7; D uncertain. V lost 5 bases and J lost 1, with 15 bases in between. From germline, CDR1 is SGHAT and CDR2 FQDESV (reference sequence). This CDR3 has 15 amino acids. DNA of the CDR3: TGTGCCAGCAGCGATAAACCCGACGGGTCCTACGAGCAGTACTTC. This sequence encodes CASSDKPDGSYEQYF.

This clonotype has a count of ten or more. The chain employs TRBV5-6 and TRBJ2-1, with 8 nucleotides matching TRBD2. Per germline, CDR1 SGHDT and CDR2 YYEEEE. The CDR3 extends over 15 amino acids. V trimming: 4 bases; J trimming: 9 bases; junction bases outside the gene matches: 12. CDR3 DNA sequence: TGTGCCAGCAGCCTCCGGGGGGGGGCCGGAGGTGAGCAGTTCTTC. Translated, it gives CASSLRGGAGGEQFF. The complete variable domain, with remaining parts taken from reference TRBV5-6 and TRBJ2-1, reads DAGVTQSPTHLIKTRGQQVTLRCSPKSGHDTVSWYQQALGQGPQFIFQYYEEEERQRGNFPDRFSGHQFPNYSSELNVNALLLGDSALYLCASSLRGGAGGEQFFGPGTRLTVL.

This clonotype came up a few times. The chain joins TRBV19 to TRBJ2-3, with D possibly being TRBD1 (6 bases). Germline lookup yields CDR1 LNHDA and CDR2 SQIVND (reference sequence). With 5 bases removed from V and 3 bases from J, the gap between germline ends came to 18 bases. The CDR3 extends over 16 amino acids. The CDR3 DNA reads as TGTGCCAGTAGTCTTGTGAAGGGGGAAGGGACAGATACGCAGTATTTT. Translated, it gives CASSLVKGEGTDTQYF.